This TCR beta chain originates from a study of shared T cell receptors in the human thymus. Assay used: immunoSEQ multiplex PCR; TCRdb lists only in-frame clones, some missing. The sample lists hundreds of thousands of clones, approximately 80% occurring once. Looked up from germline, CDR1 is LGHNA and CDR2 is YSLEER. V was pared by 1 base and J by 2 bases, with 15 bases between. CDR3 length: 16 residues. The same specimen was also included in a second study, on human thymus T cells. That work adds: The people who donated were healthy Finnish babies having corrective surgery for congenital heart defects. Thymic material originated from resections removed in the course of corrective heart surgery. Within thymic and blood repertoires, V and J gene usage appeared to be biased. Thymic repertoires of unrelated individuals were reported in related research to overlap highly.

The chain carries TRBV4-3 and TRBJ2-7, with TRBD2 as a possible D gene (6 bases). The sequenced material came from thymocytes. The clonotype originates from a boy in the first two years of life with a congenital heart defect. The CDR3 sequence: CASSQGELAAPYEQYF. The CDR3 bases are TGCGCCAGCAGCCAAGGGGAACTAGCCGCTCCCTACGAGCAGTACTTC.